The 32 T cell receptor beta chains below were found in one sample sequenced in a study of blood T cell repertoires in COVID-19. Here immunoSEQ multiplex PCR was the method, and the copy in TCRdb shows in-frame clones only, minus some. The data hold roughly 250,000 clones, with 75% to 85% observed a single time. The sample consisted of peripheral blood. These receptors came from a human donor in a cohort sampled during active COVID-19.

V gene TRBV5-5 combines with J gene TRBJ1-1; no firm D call. Germline values: CDR1 SGHKS, CDR2 YYEKEE (reference sequence). V lost 2 bases to trimming and J lost 1 base, with 9 bases between them. This CDR3 is 14 amino acids long. The CDR3 sequence: CASSLLTANTEAFF. The CDR3 DNA is TGTGCCAGCAGCTTATTAACAGCGAACACTGAAGCTTTCTTT.

The genes are TRBV19 and TRBJ1-5, with TRBD1 matching 7 bases. The CDR3 has 20 residues. J was trimmed by 0 bases and V by 5 bases; bases with no gene match: 19. Germline CDR1 and CDR2: LNHDA and SQIVND (reference sequence). The CDR3 reads CASSYRERGLLIPSNQPQHF. In DNA form, the CDR3 reads TGTGCCAGTAGTTATCGGGAGAGGGGGCTACTGATCCCTAGCAATCAGCCCCAGCATTTT.

The chain combines TRBV19 with TRBJ2-7; 9 bases match TRBD1. Germline V gene sequence: CDR1 LNHDA, CDR2 SQIVND (reference sequence). The CDR3 is 14 amino acids. V lost 6 bases to trimming and J lost 5 bases; unmatched junction nucleotides: 8. The CDR3, as DNA: TGTGCCAGTAGCCGCCGGGACAGGGTACACGAGCAGTACTTC. It is translated as CASSRRDRVHEQYF.

This clone was observed a handful of times. This chain uses TRBV4-1 with TRBJ1-1; D is undetermined. There are 11 residues in the CDR3. V was clipped by 5 bases and J by 6 bases, with 7 bases between them. Germline loops: CDR1 MGHRA, CDR2 YSYEKL. CDR3 in DNA: TGCGCCAGCAGCAATTTCGCTGAAGCTTTCTTT. Its translation: CASSNFAEAFF.

This sequence joins TRBV7-9 and TRBJ1-4; tentatively, D is TRBD1 (5 bases). Germline loops: CDR1 SEHNR, CDR2 FQNEAQ (reference sequence). Trimming shortened V by 5 bases and J by 7 bases, and 14 bases separated the two germline ends. This CDR3 contains 14 residues. CDR3 region: CASSPRGLGEKLFF. The CDR3 DNA reads TGTGCCAGCAGCCCGCGGGGACTTGGTGAAAAACTGTTTTTT.

The V and J genes are TRBV28 and TRBJ1-4; 9 nucleotides align to TRBD1. In germline, CDR1 is MDHEN, CDR2 SYDVKM. V was clipped by 5 bases and J by 8 bases; unmatched bases: 9. There are 15 residues in the CDR3. The DNA of the CDR3 is TGTGCCAGCAGTCGCCCCGGGACAGGGAGGGAAAAACTGTTTTTT. Translating gives CASSRPGTGREKLFF.

In DNA, the CDR3 is TGCGCCAGCAGCTCAACAGGGGAATATGGCTACACCTTC. The encoded protein is CASSSTGEYGYTF. The chain employs TRBV5-1 and TRBJ1-2; TRBD1 matches 7 bases. Germline V gene data show CDR1 as SGHRS and CDR2 as YFSETQ. The CDR3 loop spans 13 amino acids. J was trimmed by 5 bases and V by 3 bases; bases with no gene match: 4.

The rearrangement joins TRBV5-1 to TRBJ1-1; no definite D call. Trimming took off 2 bases at V and 5 bases at J, with 13 bases between the two ends. The CDR3 length is 14 residues. Germline CDR1 is SGHRS and CDR2 is YFSETQ. CDR3 coding DNA: TGCGCCAGCAGCTTCGGGGAAGGCGAGACTGAAGCTTTCTTT. This encodes CASSFGEGETEAFF.

The chain employs TRBV15 and TRBJ2-5, with 9 nucleotides matching TRBD1. Trimming at V came to 3 bases and at J to 6 bases, leaving 8 bases not matched to a gene. Germline CDR1 and CDR2: LNHNV and YYDKDF (reference sequence). The CDR3 is made up of 15 amino acids. DNA of the CDR3: TGTGCCACCAGCAGCCGGACAGGGGCGGTGCAGACCCAGTACTTC. Translation: CATSSRTGAVQTQYF.

The chain recombines TRBV27 with TRBJ2-1; 8 bases map to TRBD2. This CDR3 has 15 residues. After removal of 1 base from V and 7 bases from J, the junction contained 6 bases not matched to a gene. CDR1 is MNHEY and CDR2 is SMNVEV in the germline V gene (reference sequence). Here the CDR3 reads CASSLYPSGHNEQFF. CDR3 bases: TGTGCCAGCAGTTTATACCCTAGCGGGCATAATGAGCAGTTCTTC.

V gene TRBV27 combines with J gene TRBJ1-1; D gene ambiguous. Trimming stripped 8 bases from V and 4 bases from J, with 20 bases between. Germline V gene sequence: CDR1 MNHEY, CDR2 SMNVEV (reference sequence). The CDR3 length is 15 residues. CDR3 amino acids: CASGDSGEWGTEAFF. DNA for the CDR3: TGTGCCAGCGGGGATTCCGGGGAGTGGGGCACTGAAGCTTTCTTT.

This chain connects TRBV20-1 to TRBJ2-7; 8 bases line up with TRBD2. The CDR3 is made up of 15 amino acids. After removal of 3 bases from V and 2 bases from J, the junction contained 9 bases not matched to a gene. Looked up from germline, CDR1 is DFQATT and CDR2 is SNEGSKA (reference sequence). The CDR3: CSASTSGSSTYEQYF. The CDR3 coding sequence is TGCAGTGCTAGTACTAGCGGTTCTTCTACCTACGAGCAGTACTTC.

This chain uses TRBV5-1 with TRBJ1-1; D not certain. V was clipped by 1 base and J by 3 bases, with 16 bases between them. The germline V gene has CDR1 SGHRS and CDR2 YFSETQ. This CDR3 spans 16 amino acids. The CDR3 reads CASSLQSARSDTEAFF. The DNA for the CDR3 is TGCGCCAGCAGCTTGCAGTCCGCCAGATCAGACACTGAAGCTTTCTTT. The complete variable domain, with remaining parts taken from reference TRBV5-1 and TRBJ1-1, reads KAGVTQTPRYLIKTRGQQVTLSCSPISGHRSVSWYQQTPGQGLQFLFEYFSETQRNKGNFPGRFSGRQFSNSRSEMNVSTLELGDSALYLCASSLQSARSDTEAFFGQGTRLTVV.

This clone was detected once. CDR3 amino acids: CASSPPGRENTDTQYF. As DNA, the CDR3 is TGTGCCAGCTCACCACCGGGGCGGGAAAACACAGATACGCAGTATTTT. The J gene is TRBJ2-3, the V gene TRBV18; D might be TRBD2 (6 bases). V was clipped by 0 bases and J by 2 bases, with 12 bases between them. The germline V gene encodes CDR1 KGHSH and CDR2 LQKENI. The CDR3 sequence is 16 residues long. The full variable domain, its missing parts supplied by reference TRBV18 and TRBJ2-3, is NAGVMQNPRHLVRRRGQEARLRCSPMKGHSHVYWYRQLPEEGLKFMVYLQKENIIDESGMPKERFSAEFPKEGPSILRIQQVVRGDSAAYFCASSPPGRENTDTQYFGPGTRLTVL.

The chain links TRBV10-1 to TRBJ2-3; 9 bases line up with TRBD1. V lost 5 bases, J lost 3 bases, and 6 bases stayed unmatched. Germline V lookup: CDR1 WNHNN, CDR2 SYGVQD (reference sequence). This CDR3 region has 15 residues. CDR3 residues: CASSSGQGRTDTQYF. The CDR3 DNA reads as TGCGCCAGCAGTTCCGGACAGGGGAGGACAGATACGCAGTATTTT.

The chain couples TRBV7-9 to TRBJ2-5, with TRBD1 matching 7 bases. This CDR3 has 15 amino acids. Germline CDR1 SEHNR, CDR2 FQNEAQ (reference sequence). V shed 5 bases and J 5 bases; nucleotides not matched to a gene: 11. CDR3 residues: CASSGPGTARETQYF. In nucleotides, the CDR3 is TGTGCCAGCAGCGGCCCCGGGACAGCGAGGGAGACCCAGTACTTC.

The chain has TRBV6-1 and TRBJ1-4; no clear D gene. The V gene's germline CDR1 is MNHNS and CDR2 SASEGT. V was pared by 4 bases and J by 2 bases, with 14 bases between. The CDR3 covers 16 residues. The CDR3 DNA sequence: TGTGCCAGCAGTGTCCGGGGAAGTAGGACTAATGAAAAACTGTTTTTT. It specifies CASSVRGSRTNEKLFF.

The chain is built from TRBV10-2 and TRBJ1-5; TRBD1 matches at 8 bases. Germline assignment: CDR1 WSHSY and CDR2 SAAADI. J lost 4 bases, V lost 6 bases, and 2 bases had no gene match. The CDR3 spans 13 residues. CDR3 loop: CASRDRENQPQHF. In DNA, the CDR3 is TGCGCCAGCAGGGACAGGGAAAATCAGCCCCAGCATTTT.

There are many counts of this clone. The rearrangement joins TRBV11-3 to TRBJ2-1; the D gene is possibly TRBD1 (5 bases). V was shortened by 1 base and J by 8 bases, with 18 bases between the two germline ends. Germline V gives CDR1 SGHNT, CDR2 YENEEA. CDR3 length: 16 residues. CDR3 nucleotide sequence: TGTGCCAGCAGCTTAGTATGGCAGAAAGGGGTCCATGAGCAGTTCTTC. Protein product: CASSLVWQKGVHEQFF.

This clone was observed a few times. CDR3 DNA sequence: TGTGCCAGCAGTTTAGGCCCCCCGGACAGTCCCTCCTACAATGAGCAGTTCTTC. This codes for CASSLGPPDSPSYNEQFF. The chain uses TRBV28 and TRBJ2-1; D is possibly TRBD1 (6 bases). The CDR3 spans 18 residues. Trimming left V 2 bases short and J 0 bases short, with 17 bases between. Per the germline V gene, CDR1 is MDHEN and CDR2 is SYDVKM.

This clone was counted only a few times. This rearrangement joins TRBV5-4 to TRBJ1-1, with TRBD1 matching 7 bases. V shed 4 bases and J 7 bases; nucleotides not matched to a gene: 4. Germline V gene data show CDR1 as SGHNT and CDR2 as YYREEE (reference sequence). This CDR3 region has 12 residues. The CDR3 loop is CASSMDRLEAFF. CDR3 nucleotides: TGTGCCAGCAGCATGGACAGGCTTGAAGCTTTCTTT.

The V and J genes are TRBV7-2 and TRBJ1-2; 8 nucleotides align to TRBD1. After removal of 1 base from V and 4 bases from J, the junction contained 5 bases not matched to a gene. This CDR3 comprises 15 residues. Germline V gives CDR1 SGHTA, CDR2 FQGNSA. The CDR3 loop is CASSLGAGGGYGYTF. CDR3 nucleotide sequence: TGTGCCAGCAGCTTAGGGGCAGGGGGCGGCTATGGCTACACCTTC.

The chain has TRBV10-3 and TRBJ1-1, with 7 bases identical to TRBD1. Germline values: CDR1 ENHRY, CDR2 SYGVKD. J lost 6 bases, V lost 2 bases, and 9 bases had no gene match. This CDR3 is 15 amino acids long. The CDR3, as DNA: TGTGCCATCAGTGAGGCAGGCCAGGGGGAAGCTGAAGCTTTCTTT. As protein: CAISEAGQGEAEAFF.

The chain couples TRBV3-1 (or the pseudogene TRBV3-2) to TRBJ2-1, with D possibly TRBD2 on 5 matching bases. The CDR3 consists of 16 residues. From germline, CDR1 is LGHDT and CDR2 YNNKEL (reference sequence). V was shortened by 3 bases and J by 4 bases, with 16 bases between the two germline ends. The CDR3 protein is CASSQDGLVGYNEQFF. The CDR3 DNA reads TGTGCCAGCAGCCAGGATGGACTGGTCGGGTACAATGAGCAGTTCTTC.

The rearrangement joins TRBV10-3 to TRBJ1-2, with 9 bases that match TRBD1. There are 15 residues in the CDR3. The V gene's germline CDR1 is ENHRY and CDR2 SYGVKD. V shed 3 bases, J shed 4 bases, and the junction held 6 bases outside the gene matches. The CDR3 region is CAISDSTGGSYGYTF. The DNA of the CDR3 is TGTGCCATCAGTGATTCGACAGGGGGATCCTATGGCTACACCTTC.

Only a few counts were recorded for this clone. The chain recombines TRBV27 with TRBJ2-5; the match to TRBD2 covers 10 bases. The length of the CDR3 is 15 residues. V lost 4 bases and J lost 9; bases outside the gene matches: 11. CDR1 and CDR2 from the germline V gene are MNHEY and SMNVEV (reference sequence). The CDR3 region is CASSSFGAAGGAQYF. The DNA of the CDR3 is TGTGCCAGCAGTTCCTTCGGGGCAGCGGGGGGGGCCCAGTACTTC.

The chain links TRBV6-1 to TRBJ2-7, with a tentative D call TRBD1 (6 bases). The V end was cut by 1 base, the J end by 4 bases, with 14 bases between. Germline CDR1 and CDR2: MNHNS and SASEGT. The CDR3 loop spans 15 amino acids. The CDR3 spells CASSEGRGRGYEQYF. The CDR3 nucleotides read TGTGCCAGCAGTGAAGGAAGGGGGAGAGGATACGAGCAGTACTTC.

The chain uses TRBV6-5 and TRBJ1-4; D is unresolved. The CDR3 extends over 14 amino acids. The V end lost 4 bases, the J end lost 3 bases, and 9 bases lay between the germline ends. The germline gives CDR1 MNHEY, CDR2 SVGAGI. The CDR3 DNA sequence: TGTGCCAGCAGTTTGGAACGGGCTAATGAAAAACTGTTTTTT. Encoded protein: CASSLERANEKLFF.

In regard to this clone: Other DNA sequences in the same sample also yield this CDR3. V and J are TRBV5-1 and TRBJ2-7; D unclear. Germline V gene data show CDR1 as SGHRS and CDR2 as YFSETQ. The CDR3 is made up of 11 amino acids. The V end was cut by 3 bases, the J end by 3 bases, with 4 bases between. The CDR3 nucleotides read TGCGCCAGCAGCTCTAGCTACGAGCAGTACTTC. This gives the protein CASSSSYEQYF.

V usage is TRBV11-2 and J usage is TRBJ2-7, with a possible D match to TRBD1 (6 bases). The CDR3 consists of 15 residues. V was shortened by 1 base and J by 7 bases, with 17 bases between the two germline ends. Germline V gene lookup returns CDR1 SGHAT and CDR2 FQNNGV. CDR3 sequence: CASSLGGPYNEEQYF. As DNA, the CDR3 is TGTGCCAGCAGCTTAGGGGGGCCCTATAATGAAGAGCAGTACTTC.

The chain carries TRBV6-6 and TRBJ2-2, with D maybe TRBD2 (6 bases). CDR3 length equals 16 residues. Germline loops: CDR1 MNHNY, CDR2 SVGAGI (reference sequence). Trimming left V 2 bases short and J 6 bases short, with 16 bases between. DNA of the CDR3: TGTGCCAGCAGTTACAACCGGGACTCCTGGGCCGGGGAGCTGTTTTTT. Protein product: CASSYNRDSWAGELFF.

The V call is TRBV24-1, the J call TRBJ1-2; D gene uncertain. Trimming shortened V by 0 bases and J by 2 bases, and 6 bases separated the two germline ends. This CDR3 comprises 14 residues. CDR1 and CDR2 from the germline V gene are KGHDR and SFDVKD. CDR3 coding DNA: TGTGCCACCAGTGATTTGACAGAGAACTATGGCTACACCTTC. Protein sequence: CATSDLTENYGYTF.